Listed here are 31 T cell receptor beta chains from one sample, sequenced in a study of OX40 agonist ivuxolimab in advanced cancers. Method: immunoSEQ multiplex PCR; TCRdb's copy keeps in-frame clones and lacks some. The repertoire holds about 58,000 clones, about 81% seen once, with approximately 0.7% in the top ten. The source was CD4+ or CD8+ T cells sorted from blood, collected in a trial of the OX40 agonist ivuxolimab. These receptors came from an adult with an advanced solid tumor such as melanoma, head and neck, liver or kidney cancer.

The V and J genes are TRBV18 and TRBJ2-5; TRBD1 aligns across 7 bases. Germline V gene data show CDR1 as KGHSH and CDR2 as LQKENI. J lost 0 bases, V lost 6 bases, and 1 base had no gene match. CDR3 length: 13 amino acids. CDR3 DNA: TGTGCCAGCTCGCAGGGGGACCAAGAGACCCAGTACTTC. Translating gives CASSQGDQETQYF.

The chain uses TRBV5-6 and TRBJ2-5; 9 bases map to TRBD2. After removal of 5 bases from V and 0 bases from J, the junction contained 8 bases not matched to a gene. The length of the CDR3 is 16 residues. Germline V gene sequence: CDR1 SGHDT, CDR2 YYEEEE. CDR3 nucleotide sequence: TGTGCCAGCAGACGATTGACTAGCGGATACCAAGAGACCCAGTACTTC. This translates into CASRRLTSGYQETQYF. Full variable domain (missing parts from reference TRBV5-6 and TRBJ2-5): DAGVTQSPTHLIKTRGQQVTLRCSPKSGHDTVSWYQQALGQGPQFIFQYYEEEERQRGNFPDRFSGHQFPNYSSELNVNALLLGDSALYLCASRRLTSGYQETQYFGPGTRLLVL.

V gene TRBV7-3 combines with J gene TRBJ2-5, with D possibly being TRBD2 (6 bases). CDR3 length: 15 amino acids. V shed 5 bases and J shed 2 bases, with 15 bases lying between them. Germline V gene data show CDR1 as SGHTA and CDR2 as FQGTGA. The CDR3 protein is CASSERGFPQETQYF. As DNA, the CDR3 is TGTGCCAGCAGCGAACGGGGGTTCCCTCAAGAGACCCAGTACTTC.

The chain employs TRBV20-1 and TRBJ1-2; D unresolved. Trimming removed 8 bases from V and 4 bases from J, with 11 bases in between. In germline, CDR1 is DFQATT, CDR2 SNEGSKA (reference sequence). The CDR3 covers 11 residues. The CDR3: CSPYSLYGYTF. The CDR3 DNA reads as TGCAGTCCATATTCCCTCTATGGCTACACCTTC.

The gene calls are TRBV20-1 and TRBJ1-2; D is ambiguous. Per germline, CDR1 DFQATT and CDR2 SNEGSKA (reference sequence). This CDR3 contains 11 residues. V was pared by 6 bases and J by 8 bases, with 13 bases between. This CDR3 is CSAAVGNGYTF. The CDR3 DNA sequence: TGCAGTGCCGCAGTAGGGAACGGCTACACCTTC.

Here the CDR3 DNA reads TGTGCCAGCAGCTCACCTACGGGACAGGGGGCGCGCGAGCAGTTCTTC. Encoded protein: CASSSPTGQGAREQFF. This chain connects TRBV13 to TRBJ2-1; 12 bases line up with TRBD1. V lost 4 bases and J lost 10; bases outside the gene matches: 11. The CDR3 contains 16 residues. The germline CDR1 and CDR2 sequences are PRHDT and FYEKMQ (reference sequence).

The J gene is TRBJ1-2, the V gene TRBV6-6; maybe TRBD1 (5 bases). CDR3 length: 13 residues. Germline values: CDR1 MNHNY, CDR2 SVGAGI (reference sequence). Trimming shortened V by 8 bases and J by 8 bases, and 18 bases separated the two germline ends. In DNA form, the CDR3 reads TGTGCCAGCCACCAGAGGGGCGAAGCGGGCTACACCTTC. The encoded protein is CASHQRGEAGYTF.

The chain carries TRBV6-6 and TRBJ1-1; 7 bases map to TRBD1. Germline V CDR1 and CDR2: MNHNY, SVGAGI (reference sequence). This CDR3 spans 11 amino acids. The V and J ends lost 6 bases and 12 bases, in that order; junction bases with no gene match: 7. CDR3 sequence reads: CASRRDRLTFF. CDR3 DNA: TGTGCCAGCAGGCGGGACAGATTGACTTTCTTT.

The gene calls are TRBV6-1 and TRBJ1-2; D gene unclear. The CDR3 extends over 14 amino acids. Germline lookup yields CDR1 MNHNS and CDR2 SASEGT. Trimming took off 4 bases at V and 4 bases at J, with 13 bases between the two ends. CDR3 sequence: CASSGSRVTYGYTF. CDR3 DNA: TGTGCCAGCAGTGGATCTAGGGTCACCTATGGCTACACCTTC.

The chain combines TRBV6-1 with TRBJ2-3; D is perhaps TRBD2 (7 bases). Germline-derived CDR1 and CDR2 are MNHNS and SASEGT. The CDR3 extends over 16 amino acids. Trimming stripped 4 bases from V and 2 bases from J, with 16 bases between. This CDR3 is CASSVFWRGLTDTQYF. In nucleotides, the CDR3 is TGTGCCAGCAGTGTGTTCTGGCGGGGGCTCACAGATACGCAGTATTTT.

This chain connects TRBV6-6 to TRBJ1-1; D not resolved. CDR3 length equals 13 residues. CDR1 and CDR2 (germline): MNHNY, SVGAGI (reference sequence). Trimming took 8 bases from V and 6 from J, leaving 16 bases between them. This CDR3 reads CASCPLSEAEAFF. The CDR3 DNA reads TGTGCCAGCTGCCCCCTTTCGGAGGCTGAAGCTTTCTTT.

Worth noting for this clone: This sample also contains other DNA sequences that code for the same CDR3. The chain joins TRBV5-1 to TRBJ2-5; no firm D call. This CDR3 region has 13 residues. Germline V gives CDR1 SGHRS, CDR2 YFSETQ. Between the trimmed V and J ends, which lost 0 bases and 4 bases, there was a span of 7 bases. CDR3 residues: CASSLAGRETQYF. The CDR3 DNA follows: TGCGCCAGCAGCTTGGCCGGCCGAGAGACCCAGTACTTC.

The chain uses TRBV10-3 and TRBJ1-2, with TRBD1 matching over 9 bases. The CDR3 is 16 amino acids. Germline CDR1 ENHRY, CDR2 SYGVKD. V dropped 3 bases and J dropped 4; count of bases not matched to a gene: 9. CDR3 in amino acids: CAISEPGQGSGYGYTF. The CDR3 DNA sequence: TGTGCCATCAGTGAACCCGGACAGGGGTCCGGCTATGGCTACACCTTC.

This clone was detected once. V gene TRBV7-6 combines with J gene TRBJ2-3, with D perhaps assigned TRBD1 or TRBD2 (5 bases each). Deletions cut 0 bases from V and 6 bases from J, with 10 bases between. The CDR3 consists of 14 residues. Germline CDR1 SGHVS, CDR2 FNYEAQ. CDR3 sequence: CASSLAGEVDTQYF. CDR3 in DNA: TGTGCCAGCAGCTTAGCGGGGGAAGTGGATACGCAGTATTTT.

A note on this clone: The germline gene is not matched at one end of the junction; a read error may be the cause. Other DNA sequences from this sample encode an identical CDR3 as well. The V call is TRBV4-2, the J call TRBJ1-4, with a possible D match to TRBD1 (6 bases). The CDR3 runs to 16 residues. Germline V lookup: CDR1 LGHNA, CDR2 YNFKEQ. The CDR3 nucleotides are TGTGCTAGCAGAACTGCGATGGGGGCGAGTGGTGAAAAACTGTTTTTT. Translated: CASRTAMGASGEKLFF.

This chain joins TRBV2 and TRBJ2-6; D call uncertain. The CDR3 length is 15 residues. CDR1 is SNHLY, CDR2 FYNNEI, per germline. V was clipped by 2 bases and J by 1 base, with 6 bases between them. The CDR3 region is CASSEWASGANVLTF. Here the CDR3 DNA reads TGTGCCAGCAGTGAATGGGCGTCTGGGGCCAACGTCCTGACTTTC. Together with reference TRBV2 and TRBJ2-6, the CDR3 gives the full variable domain: EPEVTQTPSHQVTQMGQEVILRCVPISNHLYFYWYRQILGQKVEFLVSFYNNEISEKSEIFDDQFSVERPDGSNFTLKIRSTKLEDSAMYFCASSEWASGANVLTFGAGSRLTVL.

CDR3 sequence reads: CASSRTPDTGNTIYF. For the CDR3, the DNA is TGTGCCAGTAGCAGGACCCCGGACACTGGAAACACCATATATTTT. J is TRBJ1-3 and V is TRBV19, with TRBD1 as a possible D gene (5 bases). This CDR3 comprises 15 residues. V was trimmed by 6 bases and J by 2 bases, leaving 14 bases between them. Germline CDR1 is LNHDA and CDR2 is SQIVND (reference sequence).

This rearrangement joins TRBV11-3 to TRBJ2-3; 11 nucleotides agree with TRBD2. This CDR3 contains 16 residues. V dropped 5 bases and J dropped 2; count of bases not matched to a gene: 6. Germline V gives CDR1 SGHNT, CDR2 YENEEA. Here the CDR3 reads CASSLLAGGNTDTQYF. The CDR3 DNA reads TGTGCCAGCAGCCTCCTAGCGGGGGGAAACACAGATACGCAGTATTTT.

The chain employs TRBV5-1 and TRBJ1-2, with D maybe TRBD1 (5 bases). CDR1 is SGHRS and CDR2 is YFSETQ in the germline V gene. The ends were cut back, 2 bases at V and 4 bases at J, with 15 bases in the middle. There are 15 residues in the CDR3. The CDR3 DNA follows: TGCGCCAGCAGCTTCGGTAGCCAAGGGGTCTATGGCTACACCTTC. This encodes CASSFGSQGVYGYTF.

The V call is TRBV15, the J call TRBJ1-4; D is uncertain. V lost 11 bases, J lost 0 bases, and 4 bases lay in between. Germline V CDR1 and CDR2: LNHNV, YYDKDF (reference sequence). The CDR3 has 11 amino acids. CDR3 protein: CAAATNEKLFF. CDR3 DNA: TGTGCCGCGGCAACTAATGAAAAACTGTTTTTT.

This clone was observed once. J is TRBJ1-4 and V is TRBV10-3; no clear D gene. Trimming took 8 bases from V and 2 from J, leaving 6 bases between them. CDR3 length: 12 residues. Germline lookup yields CDR1 ENHRY and CDR2 SYGVKD. The CDR3 loop reads CAIRTTNEKLFF. Here the CDR3 DNA reads TGTGCCATCCGAACTACTAATGAAAAACTGTTTTTT.

This chain links TRBV4-2 with TRBJ2-7, with D perhaps TRBD2 (5 bases). CDR3 length: 14 amino acids. Germline loops: CDR1 LGHNA, CDR2 YNFKEQ. Deletions cut 0 bases from V and 2 bases from J, with 8 bases between. Written as DNA, the CDR3 is TGTGCCAGCAGCCAAGATCTCGGGGCCTACGAGCAGTACTTC. Translation: CASSQDLGAYEQYF.

V and J are TRBV6-5 and TRBJ1-5; D gene unclear. The germline gives CDR1 MNHEY, CDR2 SVGAGI. V was trimmed by 6 bases and J by 3 bases, leaving 12 bases between them. CDR3 length: 14 amino acids. The CDR3 is CASRRGQLNQPQHF. Here the CDR3 DNA reads TGTGCCAGCAGACGTGGGCAGCTCAATCAGCCCCAGCATTTT.

The chain combines TRBV10-2 with TRBJ2-7; 8 nucleotides align to TRBD2. This CDR3 contains 15 residues. After removal of 2 bases from V and 4 bases from J, the junction contained 7 bases not matched to a gene. Germline assignment: CDR1 WSHSY and CDR2 SAAADI. The CDR3 sequence: CASSEIGGGTYEQYF. As DNA, the CDR3 is TGCGCCAGCAGTGAGATAGGCGGGGGGACTTACGAGCAGTACTTC.

The gene calls are TRBV19 and TRBJ2-5, with D perhaps TRBD1 (6 bases). The J call may be in error: the DNA end matches TRBJ2-7 better. This CDR3 is 12 amino acids long. From germline, CDR1 is LNHDA and CDR2 SQIVND (reference sequence). The CDR3 spells CATATGYYEQYF. DNA of the CDR3: TGTGCCACGGCGACAGGATACTACGAGCAGTACTTC.

The chain employs TRBV29-1 and TRBJ1-2, with a weak D call TRBD1 (6 bases). The V end lost 2 bases, the J end lost 3 bases, and 10 bases lay between the germline ends. The CDR3 has 13 residues. Germline V CDR1 and CDR2: SQVTM, ANQGSEA. The CDR3 region is CSVEKDRDYGYTF. CDR3 bases: TGCAGCGTTGAAAAGGACAGAGACTATGGCTACACCTTC. The full variable domain, with the rest looked up from reference TRBV29-1 and TRBJ1-2, is SAVISQKPSRDICQRGTSLTIQCQVDSQVTMMFWYRQQPGQSLTLIATANQGSEATYESGFVIDKFPISRPNLTFSTLTVSNMSPEDSSIYLCSVEKDRDYGYTFGSGTRLTVV.

In this sample, this clone turned up a few times. The chain is built from TRBV9 and TRBJ2-3, with 15 bases identical to TRBD2. Germline V gene data show CDR1 as SGDLS and CDR2 as YYNGEE. This CDR3 is built from 16 residues. Losses at the gene ends were 3 bases for V and 7 bases for J; bases not matched to a gene: 6. The CDR3 coding sequence is TGTGCCAGCAGCGCTGGACTAGCGGGGGGGCCGTATACGCAGTATTTT. Translated, it gives CASSAGLAGGPYTQYF.

The V and J genes are TRBV11-2 and TRBJ2-3, with a weak D call TRBD1 (6 bases). The germline CDR1 and CDR2 sequences are SGHAT and FQNNGV. The CDR3 is made up of 15 amino acids. V was pared by 0 bases and J by 2 bases, with 9 bases between. The DNA of the CDR3 is TGTGCCAGCAGCTTAGACAGGGGTCCCACAGATACGCAGTATTTT. As protein: CASSLDRGPTDTQYF.

The V call is TRBV11-2, the J call TRBJ1-4; D is perhaps TRBD1 (6 bases). CDR1 SGHAT and CDR2 FQNNGV come from the germline V gene. This CDR3 region has 16 residues. V lost 1 base to trimming and J lost 4 bases, with 13 bases between them. CDR3: CASSLAGGQHNEKLFF. In DNA form, the CDR3 reads TGTGCCAGCAGCTTAGCCGGTGGACAGCATAATGAAAAACTGTTTTTT.

This clone was detected once. The chain uses TRBV7-3 and TRBJ1-6; D is perhaps TRBD1 (5 bases). The CDR3 loop spans 14 amino acids. From germline, CDR1 is SGHTA and CDR2 FQGTGA. The ends were cut back, 3 bases at V and 7 bases at J, with 10 bases in the middle. The CDR3 sequence is CASSFRARNSPLHF. The CDR3, as DNA: TGTGCCAGCAGCTTCAGGGCAAGGAATTCACCCCTCCACTTT.

The V call is TRBV5-5, the J call TRBJ1-2; 8 nucleotides match TRBD1. Trimming took 4 bases from V and 9 from J; bases not matched to a gene: 14. Germline assignment: CDR1 SGHKS and CDR2 YYEKEE (reference sequence). The CDR3 totals 15 residues. CDR3 nucleotides: TGTGCCAGCAGCACGGATGGACAGGGCCGGGTGAGCTACACCTTC. This gives the protein CASSTDGQGRVSYTF.